One and the same sample provided the 16 T cell receptor beta chains below, sequenced in a study of human CD8 memory T cell subsets. Investigators built TCR beta libraries using UMI-labeled 5' RACE. Following a re-call of the 5' RACE reads, TCRdb has one entry per CDR3 protein and lacks DNA. Found here are about 7,900 distinct CDR3 sequences; the top ten clones hold about 24%. Sequencing was performed on CD8+ T cells from PBMCs. These receptors were taken from a human donor in good health.

This chain links TRBV5-6 with TRBJ2-1. Germline-derived CDR1 and CDR2 are SGHDT and YYEEEE. The CDR3 loop spans 14 amino acids. This CDR3 is CASSRVGRSNEQFF.

The chain employs TRBV5-4 and TRBJ2-2; TCRdb's D call, TRBD2, is unchecked because there is no DNA. The CDR3 has 16 residues. The germline V gene has CDR1 SGHNT and CDR2 YYREEE (reference sequence). CDR3 region: CASSLVAGGPTGELFF.

V and J are TRBV2 and TRBJ2-7. Germline V gives CDR1 SNHLY, CDR2 FYNNEI. CDR3 length equals 12 residues. The CDR3 region is CASRGMSYEQYF.

The rearrangement uses TRBV20-1 and TRBJ1-4; the TRBD1 assignment by TCRdb is unverifiable without DNA. CDR1 and CDR2 from the germline V gene are DFQATT and SNEGSKA (reference sequence). There are 12 residues in the CDR3. CDR3 loop: CSARAPTGGGFF.

The chain has TRBV4-1 and TRBJ2-1; TCRdb indicates TRBD1, and absent DNA this call remains unverified. CDR3 length: 16 residues. Germline CDR1 reads MGHRA; CDR2 reads YSYEKL. CDR3 region: CASSQEMGGSYNEQFF.

The chain uses TRBV18 and TRBJ1-4; without DNA, the TCRdb call of TRBD1 cannot be checked. The CDR3 extends over 18 amino acids. Germline V gene data show CDR1 as KGHSH and CDR2 as LQKENI. The CDR3 region is CASSPSTAGGITNEKLFF. Complete variable domain (other parts from reference TRBV18 and TRBJ1-4): NAGVMQNPRHLVRRRGQEARLRCSPMKGHSHVYWYRQLPEEGLKFMVYLQKENIIDESGMPKERFSAEFPKEGPSILRIQQVVRGDSAAYFCASSPSTAGGITNEKLFFGSGTQLSVL.

The V and J genes are TRBV20-1 and TRBJ2-3; lacking DNA, the TRBD1 call made by TCRdb goes unchecked. Germline CDR1 DFQATT, CDR2 SNEGSKA (reference sequence). The CDR3 runs 15 residues. The CDR3 reads CSADQGASPTDTQYF.

This clonotype is called medium-sized (0.01 to 0.1%) based on its frequency. The chain joins TRBV20-1 to TRBJ2-7. This CDR3 is 12 amino acids long. The germline V gene has CDR1 DFQATT and CDR2 SNEGSKA (reference sequence). This chain's CDR3 is CSARENSYEQYF.

The chain carries TRBV7-3 and TRBJ2-5; the D gene TCRdb calls, TRBD2, cannot be checked with no DNA. Germline CDR1 SGHTA, CDR2 FQGTGA. This CDR3 comprises 13 residues. This chain's CDR3 is CASSLGGLETQYF.

The chain combines TRBV9 with TRBJ1-2; the D gene TCRdb calls, TRBD1, cannot be checked with no DNA. Germline V gives CDR1 SGDLS, CDR2 YYNGEE. The CDR3 totals 14 residues. CDR3 residues: CASSVAGTDYGYTF.

This clonotype is classed as medium-sized by frequency. This rearrangement joins TRBV5-1 to TRBJ1-1; no DNA is available, so the TRBD1 call from TCRdb remains unchecked. Germline CDR1 reads SGHRS; CDR2 reads YFSETQ. The CDR3 contains 15 residues. The CDR3 protein is CASSSIPGEKNEAFF.

The V call is TRBV5-4, the J call TRBJ2-1; TCRdb indicates TRBD2, and absent DNA this call remains unverified. Germline CDR1 is SGHNT and CDR2 is YYREEE (reference sequence). The CDR3 totals 17 residues. CDR3 loop: CASSLNSLGLVYNEQFF.

The V call is TRBV27, the J call TRBJ2-1; TCRdb names TRBD2, which stays unverified in the absence of DNA. The CDR3 sequence is 16 residues long. Germline V gene data show CDR1 as MNHEY and CDR2 as SMNVEV (reference sequence). CDR3 amino acids: CASSTQGTSGSNEQFF.

The rearrangement joins TRBV25-1 to TRBJ2-7; TCRdb reports TRBD2, a call that lacks DNA to check it against. This CDR3 comprises 12 residues. CDR1 is MGHDK and CDR2 is SYGVNS in the germline V gene. This CDR3 is CASIKERGEQYF.

The V gene is TRBV7-8, the J gene TRBJ2-5; TCRdb picks TRBD2, but there is no DNA to check that call. CDR1 is SGHVS and CDR2 is FQNEAQ in the germline V gene. The CDR3 sequence is 13 residues long. This CDR3 is CASSLGPSGTQYF.

The chain couples TRBV20-1 to TRBJ2-1. The CDR3 contains 14 residues. Germline-derived CDR1 and CDR2 are DFQATT and SNEGSKA (reference sequence). CDR3 amino acids: CSARLWSSYNEQFF.